Following are 25 T cell receptor beta chains from one sample sequenced in a study of Graves' ophthalmopathy and Graves' hyperthyroidism. RNA transcripts provided the template for amplifying TCR beta CDR3 regions. The authors performed first-round RT-PCR with HTBI primers and then a second-round multiplex PCR. TCRdb reanalysed the multiplex PCR reads using MiXCR and keeps one entry per CDR3 protein. The data hold roughly 51,000 distinct CDR3 sequences, with about 50% observed a single time. The sequenced sample consisted of peripheral blood. These receptors were collected from an adult man with Graves' ophthalmopathy.

This clonotype has at least ten counts. The rearrangement links TRBV7-6 to TRBJ2-3; TRBD2 aligns across 14 bases. This CDR3 has 18 amino acids. Germline V gene sequence: CDR1 SGHVS, CDR2 FNYEAQ. J lost 5 bases, V lost 1 base, and 8 bases had no gene match. Here the CDR3 DNA reads TGTGCCAGCAGCTTAGTGACTAGCGGGGGGGCCGATGTAGATACGCAGTATTTT. Translation: CASSLVTSGGADVDTQYF. Variable domain in full (rest from reference TRBV7-6 and TRBJ2-3): GAGVSQSPRYKVTKRGQDVALRCDPISGHVSLYWYRQALGQGPEFLTYFNYEAQQDKSGLPNDRFSAERPEGSISTLTIQRTEQRDSAMYRCASSLVTSGGADVDTQYFGPGTRLTVL.

This clonotype was picked up many times. This rearrangement joins TRBV9 to TRBJ2-5; 14 bases are shared with TRBD2. Germline CDR1 and CDR2: SGDLS and YYNGEE. This CDR3 contains 15 residues. V shed 0 bases and J 9 bases; nucleotides not matched to a gene: 4. As DNA, the CDR3 is TGTGCCAGCAGCGTAGGGGGACTAGCGGGGGAGGCCCAGTACTTC. This encodes CASSVGGLAGEAQYF.

In DNA, the CDR3 is TGTGCCAGCAGCTTAGGTTTACTAGCGGGGGCGGTAGATACGCAGTATTTT. This sequence encodes CASSLGLLAGAVDTQYF. V is TRBV7-8 and J is TRBJ2-3; 11 positions agree with TRBD2. The CDR3 length is 17 residues. With 1 base clipped from V and 5 bases from J, the junction kept 8 bases outside the gene matches. CDR1 and CDR2 from the germline V gene are SGHVS and FQNEAQ.

Remarks on this clonotype: This could be a read error, since a much larger clone is one nucleotide away. The rearrangement uses TRBV3-1 and TRBJ2-7; tentatively, D is TRBD1 or TRBD2 (5 bases each). The CDR3 has 14 residues. Germline lookup yields CDR1 LGHDT and CDR2 YNNKEL (reference sequence). The CDR3 here is CASSLGDGPYEQHF. The CDR3 DNA reads TGTGCCAGCAGCCTAGGGGACGGACCCTACGAGCAGCACTTC.

This clonotype came up a few times. J is TRBJ2-1 and V is TRBV2; 11 nucleotides align to TRBD1. The J segment lost 3 bases and the V segment lost 5 bases, leaving 3 bases of the junction unmatched. Per the germline V gene, CDR1 is SNHLY and CDR2 is FYNNEI. CDR3 length: 15 amino acids. The CDR3 DNA is TGTGCCAGCAGTCGGGACAGGGGGAACTACAATGAGCAGTTCTTC. Translated: CASSRDRGNYNEQFF.

This clonotype was detected ten times or more. The rearrangement uses TRBV5-6 and TRBJ2-3; D ambiguous. CDR3 length: 16 residues. V was trimmed by 4 bases and J by 2 bases, leaving 17 bases between them. Per the germline V gene, CDR1 is SGHDT and CDR2 is YYEEEE. The CDR3 coding sequence is TGTGCCAGCAGCGTAAACGGGCCACTTCACACAGATACGCAGTATTTT. It translates to CASSVNGPLHTDTQYF.

A single count supports this clonotype. This chain uses TRBV10-3 with TRBJ1-2, with a tentative D call TRBD1 (5 bases). This CDR3 contains 14 residues. Germline V gene sequence: CDR1 ENHRY, CDR2 SYGVKD. V dropped 6 bases and J dropped 4 bases, with 15 bases sitting between them. CDR3 sequence reads: CAISEGAGTYGYTF. CDR3 nucleotide sequence: TGTGCCATCAGCGAAGGGGCGGGAACCTATGGCTACACCTTC.

The rearrangement joins TRBV3-1 to TRBJ2-5; 14 positions agree with TRBD2. Losses at the gene ends were 4 bases for V and 3 bases for J; bases not matched to a gene: 7. The CDR3 length is 17 residues. Germline V gives CDR1 LGHDT, CDR2 YNNKEL (reference sequence). CDR3 sequence (DNA): TGTGCCAGCAGCCCGAGGACTAGCGGGGGGTACAAAGAGACCCAGTACTTC. It encodes CASSPRTSGGYKETQYF.

V and J are TRBV7-8 and TRBJ1-2, with a tentative D call TRBD1 (5 bases). Trimming took 0 bases from V and 6 from J, leaving 14 bases between them. The CDR3 runs to 15 residues. The germline CDR1 and CDR2 sequences are SGHVS and FQNEAQ. CDR3 DNA sequence: TGTGCCAGCAGCTTAGCTGGCGGGGGTGGGCATGGCTACACCTTC. Protein: CASSLAGGGGHGYTF.

Comments on this clonotype: One junction end disagrees with the germline gene, perhaps due to a read error. The chain links TRBV11-2 to TRBJ1-6; TRBD1 matches at 10 bases. This CDR3 region has 15 residues. CDR1 and CDR2 from the germline V gene are SGHAT and FQNNGV. CDR3 residues: CASSFGGTGDSPLHF. DNA for the CDR3: TGCGCCAGCAGCTTCGGGGGGACAGGGGATTCACCCCTCCACTTT.

This clonotype occurred many times. The chain employs TRBV27 and TRBJ2-7; D possibly corresponds to TRBD1 (5 bases). Germline V CDR1 and CDR2: MNHEY, SMNVEV (reference sequence). CDR3 size: 15 residues. V lost 5 bases, J lost 3 bases, and 17 bases lay in between. The CDR3 DNA reads TGTGCCAGCAGTCTAAGTGTAGGGGCTAACTACGAGCAGTACTTC. Translation: CASSLSVGANYEQYF.

The chain combines TRBV9 with TRBJ1-4; the match to TRBD1 covers 8 bases. With V trimmed by 4 bases and J by 8 bases, 10 bases remained unmatched. The CDR3 totals 15 residues. Germline V lookup: CDR1 SGDLS, CDR2 YYNGEE. The CDR3 DNA reads as TGTGCCAGCAGCCCGCACAGGGGGAGCAGGGAAAAACTGTTTTTT. The encoded protein is CASSPHRGSREKLFF. The whole variable domain, filled in from reference TRBV9 and TRBJ1-4, reads DSGVTQTPKHLITATGQRVTLRCSPRSGDLSVYWYQQSLDQGLQFLIQYYNGEERAKGNILERFSAQQFPDLHSELNLSSLELGDSALYFCASSPHRGSREKLFFGSGTQLSVL.

This clonotype showed up just once. The rearrangement links TRBV19 to TRBJ1-4; D unresolved. V shed 3 bases and J shed 0 bases, with 14 bases lying between them. This CDR3 is 17 amino acids long. CDR1 and CDR2 (germline): LNHDA, SQIVND (reference sequence). The CDR3 bases are TGTGCCAGTAGTATGCGGCGCCCACGGGCAACTAATGAAAAACTGTTTTTT. Its protein product is CASSMRRPRATNEKLFF.

This clonotype was detected only a few times. The chain combines TRBV7-2 with TRBJ1-3, with D unresolved. V gave up 1 base and J gave up 4 bases, with 11 bases separating them. CDR3 length equals 15 residues. The germline gives CDR1 SGHTA, CDR2 FQGNSA. The CDR3 region has the DNA TGTGCCAGCAGCTTAGTTGCGGGGAGCGGAAACACCATATATTTT. Translated, it gives CASSLVAGSGNTIYF.

This clonotype was found a few times. The J gene is TRBJ2-3, the V gene TRBV20-1; D call uncertain. The CDR3 totals 11 residues. V was trimmed by 7 bases and J by 4 bases, leaving 9 bases between them. CDR1 is DFQATT and CDR2 is SNEGSKA in the germline V gene (reference sequence). For the CDR3, the DNA is TGCAGTGTAAACGCGGCAGATACGCAGTATTTT. Its translation is CSVNAADTQYF.

By share, this clonotype counts as medium-sized. The chain uses TRBV24-1 and TRBJ1-3; the match to TRBD1 covers 8 bases. V lost 5 bases, J lost 8 bases, and 7 bases stayed unmatched. Germline lookup yields CDR1 KGHDR and CDR2 SFDVKD. The length of the CDR3 is 14 residues. The CDR3 sequence: CATSGTGTGDTIYF. CDR3 nucleotide sequence: TGTGCCACCAGTGGGACAGGGACGGGCGACACCATATATTTT.

This chain links TRBV7-2 with TRBJ2-7; weak D call: TRBD1 (6 bases). V was shortened by 2 bases and J by 4 bases, with 12 bases between the two germline ends. Germline loops: CDR1 SGHTA, CDR2 FQGNSA. The CDR3 is made up of 14 amino acids. The CDR3 sequence: CASSLYRDAYEQYF. The CDR3 coding sequence is TGTGCCAGCAGCTTATACAGGGATGCTTACGAGCAGTACTTC. Based on the CDR3 plus reference TRBV7-2 and TRBJ2-7, the full variable domain is GAGVSQSPSNKVTEKGKDVELRCDPISGHTALYWYRQSLGQGLEFLIYFQGNSAPDKSGLPSDRFSAERTGGSVSTLTIQRTQQEDSAVYLCASSLYRDAYEQYFGPGTRLTVT.

This clonotype was observed at least ten times. V usage is TRBV15 and J usage is TRBJ2-3; 10 bases agree with TRBD1. V was pared by 9 bases and J by 1 base, with 4 bases of the junction left unmatched. The CDR3 sequence is 14 residues long. CDR1 is LNHNV and CDR2 is YYDKDF in the germline V gene (reference sequence). CDR3 in DNA: TGTGCCACTAAGACAGGGGGCGGCACAGATACGCAGTATTTT. Translated, it gives CATKTGGGTDTQYF.

The chain combines TRBV5-4 with TRBJ2-7; D is unresolved. This CDR3 region has 15 residues. Germline V gene sequence: CDR1 SGHNT, CDR2 YYREEE (reference sequence). V gave up 2 bases and J gave up 6 bases, with 18 bases separating them. The CDR3 nucleotides are TGTGCCAGCAGCTTCGATAGGACGAGAGCTGGCGAGCAGTACTTC. Residues: CASSFDRTRAGEQYF.

This clonotype was seen ten or more times. The genes are TRBV12-3 or TRBV12-4 and TRBJ1-2, with D maybe TRBD1 (6 bases). The CDR3 extends over 13 amino acids. Trimming took 2 bases from V and 7 from J, leaving 11 bases between them. In DNA form, the CDR3 reads TGTGCCAGCAGTTTAACGGGGGCGCGTGGCTACACCTTC. Translating gives CASSLTGARGYTF.

This chain joins TRBV20-1 and TRBJ2-1; 8 nucleotides line up with TRBD1. Germline V lookup: CDR1 DFQATT, CDR2 SNEGSKA (reference sequence). The CDR3 covers 16 residues. Losses at the gene ends were 0 bases for V and 7 bases for J; bases not matched to a gene: 11. This CDR3 is CSARDRSGGLYNEQFF. In DNA, the CDR3 is TGCAGTGCTAGAGATCGGTCAGGGGGCCTTTATAATGAGCAGTTCTTC.

This clonotype was observed once. One junction end disagrees with the germline gene, perhaps due to a read error. The chain combines TRBV5-1 with TRBJ2-7; tentative D call: TRBD2 (6 bases). Germline CDR1 reads SGHRS; CDR2 reads YFSETQ. The CDR3 sequence is 8 residues long. The CDR3 bases are TGCGCCAGCAGCCCGGAGGGGTTC. Translation: CASSPEGF.

CDR3 loop: CASSGRDYGYTF. In nucleotides, the CDR3 is TGTGCCAGCAGCGGAAGGGACTATGGCTACACCTTC. The chain links TRBV9 to TRBJ1-2; D gene ambiguous. The CDR3 contains 12 residues. The V end was cut by 3 bases, the J end by 3 bases, with 6 bases between. CDR1 SGDLS and CDR2 YYNGEE come from the germline V gene. The full variable domain, with the rest looked up from reference TRBV9 and TRBJ1-2, is DSGVTQTPKHLITATGQRVTLRCSPRSGDLSVYWYQQSLDQGLQFLIQYYNGEERAKGNILERFSAQQFPDLHSELNLSSLELGDSALYFCASSGRDYGYTFGSGTRLTVV.

This clonotype is termed medium-sized (0.01 to 0.1%). The V gene is TRBV10-3, the J gene TRBJ2-1; possibly TRBD2 for D (5 bases). CDR3 length equals 13 residues. Germline loops: CDR1 ENHRY, CDR2 SYGVKD. Deletions cut 4 bases from V and 10 bases from J, with 14 bases between. This CDR3 is CAISASGEGEQFF. CDR3 nucleotides: TGTGCCATCAGTGCTTCTGGCGAGGGCGAGCAGTTCTTC.

This clonotype was observed at least ten times. The rearrangement links TRBV7-2 to TRBJ1-5; D gene unclear. The CDR3 has 15 residues. Germline CDR1 is SGHTA and CDR2 is FQGNSA. V lost 2 bases to trimming and J lost 5 bases, with 13 bases between them. CDR3 nucleotide sequence: TGTGCCAGCAGCTTATTAGGGCGTGTAGATCAGCCCCAGCATTTT. Protein sequence: CASSLLGRVDQPQHF.